A single sample is the source of the 31 T cell receptor beta chains below, sequenced in a study of blood T cells in healthy people across ages. For the second PCR, which ran for 7 to 11 cycles, a sample-barcoded 5' primer and a J-beta primer mix were used. TCRdb analysed the 5' RACE reads with MiXCR anew, one entry per CDR3 protein. The sample consists of over 600,000 distinct CDR3 sequences, around half of them appearing once. The sample consisted of blood. Receptors were obtained from a man at least 80 years old in good health.

The rearrangement links TRBV9 to TRBJ2-1; 7 nucleotides agree with TRBD2. The junction had 6 bases not matched to a gene; V was cut back by 3 bases and J by 3 bases. CDR1 SGDLS and CDR2 YYNGEE come from the germline V gene. The length of the CDR3 is 15 residues. In DNA, the CDR3 is TGTGCCAGCAGCGCACGGGGGGAAGACTACAATGAGCAGTTCTTC. Translating gives CASSARGEDYNEQFF.

V gene TRBV6-5 combines with J gene TRBJ2-7, with 8 bases aligning to TRBD1. CDR1 is MNHEY and CDR2 is SVGAGI in the germline V gene. V lost 6 bases and J lost 2; bases outside the gene matches: 9. This CDR3 is 15 amino acids long. Here the CDR3 DNA reads TGTGCCAGCAGGCCCAGGACAGGGCCAACCTACGAGCAGTACTTC. Protein product: CASRPRTGPTYEQYF.

Worth noting for this clonotype: At one end the junction does not follow the germline gene, possibly because of a read error. CDR3 sequence: CSVVTPPSERFF. CDR3 in DNA: TGCAGCGTTGTGACACCTCCGAGTGAGCGGTTCTTC. The rearrangement uses TRBV29-1 and TRBJ2-1; D gene uncertain. CDR3 length: 12 amino acids. Per the germline V gene, CDR1 is SQVTM and CDR2 is ANQGSEA.

In this sample, this clonotype turned up many times. The chain joins TRBV5-1 to TRBJ2-6; no firm D call. This CDR3 is built from 16 residues. Trimming left V 4 bases short and J 0 bases short, with 11 bases between. The germline V gene has CDR1 SGHRS and CDR2 YFSETQ. CDR3 coding DNA: TGCGCCAGCAGCGTCGGGCAGACCTCTGGGGCCAACGTCCTGACTTTC. It is translated as CASSVGQTSGANVLTF.

This clonotype was observed a handful of times. This chain links TRBV4-1 with TRBJ2-3, with unresolved D. V lost 1 base, J lost 3 bases, and 5 bases lay in between. The CDR3 sequence is 13 residues long. CDR1 and CDR2 from the germline V gene are MGHRA and YSYEKL. As DNA, the CDR3 is TGCGCCAGCAGCCAAGCTCCAACAGATACGCAGTATTTT. Its protein product is CASSQAPTDTQYF.

The chain links TRBV6-2 or TRBV6-3 to TRBJ2-5; D might be TRBD2 (6 bases). The germline gives CDR1 MNHEY, CDR2 SVGEGT. The length of the CDR3 is 15 residues. V was trimmed by 2 bases and J by 2 bases, leaving 12 bases between them. In DNA form, the CDR3 reads TGTGCCAGCAGTTACCAGGGACTGGGACAAGAGACCCAGTACTTC. Translated, it gives CASSYQGLGQETQYF.

DNA of the CDR3: TGTGCCAGCAGTGGGGACAGGGGCGAGCAGTACTTC. Protein: CASSGDRGEQYF. V usage is TRBV7-9 and J usage is TRBJ2-7; 10 positions agree with TRBD1. Germline trimming cut 6 bases from V and 6 bases from J; bases unmatched to any gene: 2. From germline, CDR1 is SEHNR and CDR2 FQNEAQ (reference sequence). The CDR3 has 12 amino acids.

The gene calls are TRBV5-8 and TRBJ2-5, with D uncertain. The V gene lost 4 bases and the J gene lost 11 bases, with 15 bases spanning the gap. Germline CDR1 SGHTS, CDR2 YDEGEE. The CDR3 runs to 12 residues. CDR3 DNA: TGTGCCAGCAGCGCAAAGGTGGGTGAGCAGTACTTC. This encodes CASSAKVGEQYF.

The chain couples TRBV11-3 to TRBJ2-2; 11 nucleotides match TRBD1. The CDR3 totals 15 residues. Losses at the gene ends were 5 bases for V and 5 bases for J; bases not matched to a gene: 4. Germline lookup yields CDR1 SGHNT and CDR2 YENEEA. CDR3 DNA sequence: TGTGCCAGCAGCGCGGACAGGGGGCTGACCGGGGAGCTGTTTTTT. Translated, it gives CASSADRGLTGELFF.

With regard to this clonotype: Without the conserved terminal phenylalanine or tryptophan, this CDR3 likely stems from a read error. The chain carries TRBV6-1 and TRBJ2-5; the match to TRBD1 covers 10 bases. With 6 bases clipped from V and 3 bases from J, the junction kept 7 bases outside the gene matches. The CDR3 covers 15 residues. CDR1 and CDR2 (germline): MNHNS, SASEGT. The CDR3 loop reads CASSGQGGRKETQYY. The CDR3 nucleotides read TGTGCCAGCAGCGGACAGGGGGGCCGTAAAGAGACCCAGTACTAC.

This rearrangement joins TRBV29-1 to TRBJ2-1; the match to TRBD1 covers 9 bases. V gave up 1 base and J gave up 7 bases; unmatched junction bases: 8. Germline V gene lookup returns CDR1 SQVTM and CDR2 ANQGSEA. This CDR3 contains 15 residues. This CDR3 reads CSVEGRDRAWNEQFF. The CDR3 nucleotides are TGCAGCGTTGAAGGTCGGGACAGGGCGTGGAATGAGCAGTTCTTC.

The chain employs TRBV11-3 and TRBJ2-3, with D perhaps matching TRBD1 or TRBD2 (6 bases each). Germline V gives CDR1 SGHNT, CDR2 YENEEA. CDR3 length: 16 amino acids. Trimming stripped 5 bases from V and 1 base from J, with 16 bases between. The CDR3 loop is CASSPFPRGGTDTQYF. The CDR3 DNA follows: TGTGCCAGCAGCCCCTTCCCGAGGGGGGGCACAGATACGCAGTATTTT.

The V call is TRBV25-1, the J call TRBJ2-7; D is unclear. Gene TRBJ2-5 matches the end of the DNA better, so the J call may be wrong. Germline V gene lookup returns CDR1 MGHDK and CDR2 SYGVNS. CDR3 length equals 16 residues. The CDR3 DNA follows: TGTGCCAGCAGTGAAGACTTTGGGTCAGGCAGGGAGACCCAGTACTTC. Protein product: CASSEDFGSGRETQYF.

The J gene is TRBJ2-2, the V gene TRBV2; 9 positions agree with TRBD2. Germline CDR1 is SNHLY and CDR2 is FYNNEI. Losses at the gene ends were 7 bases for V and 6 bases for J; bases not matched to a gene: 3. The CDR3 has 13 residues. CDR3 in DNA: TGTGCCAGCAAGGCGGGAGGGCCCGGGGAGCTGTTTTTT. This codes for CASKAGGPGELFF.

The J gene is TRBJ1-5, the V gene TRBV5-6, with 7 nucleotides matching TRBD1. The germline V gene has CDR1 SGHDT and CDR2 YYEEEE. This CDR3 contains 16 residues. With V trimmed by 4 bases and J by 2 bases, 9 bases remained unmatched. The CDR3 here is CASSKGTQGGNQPQHF. DNA for the CDR3: TGTGCCAGCAGCAAGGGGACCCAGGGGGGCAATCAGCCCCAGCATTTT.

The chain is built from TRBV2 and TRBJ2-5, with D hard to call. CDR1 SNHLY and CDR2 FYNNEI come from the germline V gene. The CDR3 consists of 12 residues. V lost 2 bases and J 8 bases, leaving 9 bases between the germline ends. The DNA of the CDR3 is TGTGCCAGCAGTGAAAAGGCCTCTACCCAGTACTTC. It codes for CASSEKASTQYF.

The chain couples TRBV12-3 or TRBV12-4 to TRBJ2-1; 9 nucleotides agree with TRBD2. This CDR3 is built from 15 residues. J lost 10 bases, V lost 5 bases, and 12 bases had no gene match. CDR3 nucleotides: TGTGCCAGCAGTGTCTGGGCGGGGGGGTCCGAGGAGCAGTTCTTC. This sequence encodes CASSVWAGGSEEQFF.

In the case of this clonotype: At one end, the junction sequence differs from germline, possibly due to a read error. V and J are TRBV20-1 and TRBJ1-2; D might be TRBD1 (5 bases). This CDR3 has 12 residues. Germline CDR1 is DFQATT and CDR2 is SNEGSKA (reference sequence). CDR3 residues: CSTRFRDHGYTF. The DNA for the CDR3 is TGCAGTACTAGATTCAGGGATCATGGCTACACCTTC.

On this clonotype itself: With a much larger clone just one base away, this may be a read error. The chain carries TRBV10-3 and TRBJ2-5, with TRBD1 as a possible D gene (5 bases). The J call is in doubt because the DNA end fits TRBJ2-1 better. The CDR3 is made up of 15 amino acids. Germline-derived CDR1 and CDR2 are ENHRY and SYGVKD. CDR3 DNA sequence: TGTGCCATCAGAGCAGGTGGGGCGAGTCAAGAGACCCAGTTCTTC. It specifies CAIRAGGASQETQFF.

This clonotype turned up a few times. V is TRBV25-1 and J is TRBJ2-3, with D unclear. The CDR3 contains 13 residues. CDR1 and CDR2 from the germline V gene are MGHDK and SYGVNS. V shed 6 bases and J shed 0 bases, with 7 bases lying between them. CDR3 protein: CASRQDSTDTQYF. CDR3 sequence (DNA): TGTGCCAGCAGGCAGGACAGCACAGATACGCAGTATTTT.

The gene calls are TRBV5-1 and TRBJ2-3; 7 bases match TRBD2. There are 14 residues in the CDR3. Trimming cost V 4 bases and J 1 base; bases outside gene matches: 3. The germline CDR1 and CDR2 sequences are SGHRS and YFSETQ. The CDR3 protein is CASSQRGRTDTQYF. The CDR3 bases are TGCGCCAGCAGCCAGCGGGGCCGCACAGATACGCAGTATTTT.

The chain couples TRBV12-3 or TRBV12-4 to TRBJ2-4; TRBD2 agrees at 8 bases. The J call may be in error: the DNA end matches TRBJ2-7 better. The CDR3 length is 14 residues. DNA of the CDR3: TGTGCCAGCAGCCAGACTAGCGACTCCTACGAGCAGTACTTC. Protein sequence: CASSQTSDSYEQYF.

In this sample, this clonotype turned up a few times. Possible read error: a much larger clone is one base away. This chain links TRBV6-5 with TRBJ2-3; maybe TRBD2 (6 bases). The CDR3 length is 14 residues. Germline CDR1 is MNHEY and CDR2 is SVGAGI. V lost 5 bases, J lost 0 bases, and 9 bases lay in between. The CDR3 nucleotides are TGTGCCAGCAGTCTAGCGATAAGCACAGATACGCAGTATTTT. This translates into CASSLAISTDTQYF.

The J gene is TRBJ2-2, the V gene TRBV24-1; 8 bases map to TRBD2. The CDR3 contains 15 residues. V shed 4 bases, J shed 5 bases, and the junction held 5 bases outside the gene matches. Germline assignment: CDR1 KGHDR and CDR2 SFDVKD. The CDR3 region is CATSDGTRRTGELFF. CDR3 DNA: TGTGCCACCAGTGACGGGACTAGAAGGACCGGGGAGCTGTTTTTT.

The chain combines TRBV4-3 with TRBJ1-2; 9 bases are a match to TRBD1. The CDR3 spans 20 residues. J gave up 5 bases and V 0 bases, and 19 bases lay outside the gene matches. The germline gives CDR1 LGHNA, CDR2 YSLEER. The CDR3 loop reads CASSQEVPGVLGQGGYGYTF. The DNA of the CDR3 is TGCGCCAGCAGCCAAGAGGTGCCGGGGGTATTGGGACAGGGCGGATATGGCTACACCTTC.

In regard to this clonotype: A much more abundant neighbour one base away suggests this may be a read error. V gene TRBV7-2 combines with J gene TRBJ2-1; 9 bases match TRBD2. The CDR3 sequence is 16 residues long. The V segment lost 5 bases and the J segment 0 bases; nucleotides outside the gene matches: 5. Per the germline V gene, CDR1 is SGHTA and CDR2 is FQGNSA. CDR3 in amino acids: CASSRTSETSYNEQFF. Written as DNA, the CDR3 is TGTGCCAGCAGCCGGACTAGCGAAACCTCCTACAATGAGCAGTTCTTC.

This chain's CDR3 is CASSPGGDEQFF. Here the CDR3 DNA reads TGTGCCAGCAGCCCTGGAGGAGACGAGCAGTTCTTC. V and J are TRBV7-9 and TRBJ2-1; a possible D gene is TRBD2 (5 bases). In germline, CDR1 is SEHNR, CDR2 FQNEAQ (reference sequence). Between the trimmed V and J ends, which lost 5 bases and 10 bases, there was a span of 12 bases. CDR3 length: 12 amino acids.

This clonotype has only a few counts. The V call is TRBV12-3 or TRBV12-4, the J call TRBJ2-7; 7 bases map to TRBD1. This CDR3 is built from 14 residues. V was clipped by 3 bases and J by 5 bases; unmatched bases: 7. The CDR3 sequence: CASSFSGGRHEQYF. The CDR3 coding sequence is TGTGCCAGCAGTTTTTCAGGGGGTCGGCACGAGCAGTACTTC.

The chain recombines TRBV20-1 with TRBJ1-1; 11 nucleotides align to TRBD1. V lost 5 bases to trimming and J lost 10 bases; unmatched junction nucleotides: 9. This CDR3 contains 13 residues. Germline V gene data show CDR1 as DFQATT and CDR2 as SNEGSKA (reference sequence). The CDR3 region has the DNA TGCAGTGCTCTCCAGGACAGGGGGCGCACAGCTTTCTTT. Encoded protein: CSALQDRGRTAFF.

Concerning this clonotype itself: Because the CDR3's place on the DNA is in doubt, the DNA is left out and the CDR3 is given as listed by TCRdb. The gene calls are TRBV12-3 or TRBV12-4 and TRBJ2-7; the table names TRBD1, a call not compared with the DNA. The CDR3 is 14 residues long, counting both termini. CDR3 residues: CASSYAGLSWEQYF.

The chain has TRBV5-6 and TRBJ2-7; a possible D gene is TRBD1 (5 bases). Germline V gene lookup returns CDR1 SGHDT and CDR2 YYEEEE. CDR3 length: 15 residues. The V end was cut by 2 bases, the J end by 0 bases, with 12 bases between. CDR3 sequence reads: CASSLFDRDSYEQYF. CDR3 sequence (DNA): TGTGCCAGCAGCTTATTCGACAGAGACTCCTACGAGCAGTACTTC.